The 14 T cell receptor beta chains below all came from one sample that was sequenced in a study of beta chain features in type 1 diabetes. Findings of the study overall: The study found moderately but significantly shorter TCRB CDR3s in all four CD4+ subsets of Type 1 diabetes patients.

These receptors are not linked to any known antigen. Expressed TCRB transcripts were sequenced because the entire RNA isolate underwent reverse transcription. Using immunoSEQ multiplex PCR, the repertoire was profiled, and TCRdb retains in-frame clones only, with some absent. The sample yields 200,000 to 300,000 clones, 20% seen once. The sequenced material came from naive CD4+ T cells from blood. The receptors shown here come from a woman aged 40 to 50 with type 1 diabetes.

The V gene is TRBV15, the J gene TRBJ1-6; no firm D call. This CDR3 comprises 14 residues. The V gene's germline CDR1 is LNHNV and CDR2 YYDKDF (reference sequence). Trimming removed 4 bases from V and 8 bases from J, with 12 bases in between. The CDR3 DNA is TGTGCCACCAGCATCCAGAATCCCCATTCACCCCTCCACTTT. This gives the protein CATSIQNPHSPLHF.

This clone turned up a few times. The V and J genes are TRBV29-1 and TRBJ2-7; 9 nucleotides match TRBD2. V lost 4 bases and J lost 3; bases outside the gene matches: 13. The CDR3 spans 16 residues. The V gene's germline CDR1 is SQVTM and CDR2 ANQGSEA. CDR3 DNA sequence: TGCAGCGTTGCCCCACGGCTAGCGGGAAAGGGCTACGAGCAGTACTTC. Its translation: CSVAPRLAGKGYEQYF.

The chain recombines TRBV4-1 with TRBJ1-5; 8 bases match TRBD1. V shed 4 bases and J 1 base; nucleotides not matched to a gene: 9. Germline V gene lookup returns CDR1 MGHRA and CDR2 YSYEKL. The CDR3 has 17 residues. CDR3 nucleotide sequence: TGCGCCAGCAGCCCGGGGACAGGCCTACGGAGCAATCAGCCCCAGCATTTT. This translates into CASSPGTGLRSNQPQHF.

This clone has a handful of counts. The rearrangement joins TRBV7-9 to TRBJ2-3, with TRBD2 matching over 11 bases. Germline trimming cut 5 bases from V and 6 bases from J; bases unmatched to any gene: 7. Germline V gene sequence: CDR1 SEHNR, CDR2 FQNEAQ (reference sequence). The CDR3 is 15 amino acids. The CDR3 here is CASSRASGGKDTQYF. CDR3 DNA sequence: TGTGCCAGCAGCCGGGCTAGCGGGGGGAAGGATACGCAGTATTTT.

The rearrangement joins TRBV7-3 to TRBJ2-2, with 8 bases matching TRBD2. V was clipped by 4 bases and J by 0 bases; unmatched bases: 4. Germline CDR1 is SGHTA and CDR2 is FQGTGA. The CDR3 is made up of 16 amino acids. This chain's CDR3 is CASSSRGGANTGELFF. For the CDR3, the DNA is TGTGCCAGCAGCTCCCGGGGGGGGGCGAACACCGGGGAGCTGTTTTTT.

This clone appeared a few times. The chain employs TRBV4-3 and TRBJ2-5, with D unresolved. The CDR3 consists of 15 residues. Germline lookup yields CDR1 LGHNA and CDR2 YSLEER. Trimming removed 4 bases from V and 5 bases from J, with 17 bases in between. The CDR3 reads CASSPRRSVRETQYF. As DNA, the CDR3 is TGCGCCAGCAGCCCCCGCCGCTCGGTACGGGAGACCCAGTACTTC.

This clone was counted between two and nine times. This sequence joins TRBV7-9 and TRBJ1-4; 7 bases are shared with TRBD1. V was clipped by 7 bases and J by 8 bases; unmatched bases: 7. Germline V gene lookup returns CDR1 SEHNR and CDR2 FQNEAQ (reference sequence). The CDR3 covers 13 residues. The CDR3 protein is CASIDRVEEKLFF. In DNA, the CDR3 is TGTGCCAGCATAGACAGGGTTGAAGAAAAACTGTTTTTT.

On this clone itself: Other DNA sequences in this sample translate to the same CDR3. The chain uses TRBV18 and TRBJ1-1; 8 positions agree with TRBD1. Germline values: CDR1 KGHSH, CDR2 LQKENI. V was clipped by 3 bases and J by 5 bases; unmatched bases: 5. CDR3 length: 14 amino acids. CDR3 sequence: CASSPGQGRTEAFF. CDR3 sequence (DNA): TGTGCCAGCTCACCTGGACAGGGAAGGACTGAAGCTTTCTTT.

The chain has TRBV7-9 and TRBJ1-4; 7 bases are a match to TRBD1. This CDR3 is built from 15 residues. The germline V gene encodes CDR1 SEHNR and CDR2 FQNEAQ (reference sequence). V shed 6 bases, J shed 2 bases, and the junction held 6 bases outside the gene matches. The CDR3 DNA sequence: TGTGCCAGCAGACCGGGACAGCCGACTAATGAAAAACTGTTTTTT. Translation gives CASRPGQPTNEKLFF.

The chain uses TRBV28 and TRBJ2-5, with TRBD1 identical over 7 bases. CDR3 size: 15 residues. CDR1 MDHEN and CDR2 SYDVKM come from the germline V gene. V was pared by 4 bases and J by 5 bases, with 10 bases of the junction left unmatched. The CDR3 region has the DNA TGTGCCAGCAGTTCTGGACAGGCCGTGGGGGAGACCCAGTACTTC. It is translated as CASSSGQAVGETQYF.

The V gene is TRBV25-1, the J gene TRBJ1-4; D perhaps matches TRBD1 (5 bases). The CDR3 has 16 residues. In germline, CDR1 is MGHDK, CDR2 SYGVNS. With 5 bases removed from V and 2 bases from J, the gap between germline ends came to 15 bases. The CDR3 bases are TGTGCCAGCAGTCGTAGCCGAGGGACTACTAATGAAAAACTGTTTTTT. It translates to CASSRSRGTTNEKLFF.

This clone was counted a few times. The chain links TRBV23-1 to TRBJ2-1; D may be TRBD2 (5 bases). TRBV23-1 belongs to the ORF category, with a function that is uncertain. This CDR3 has 15 amino acids. V lost 3 bases, J lost 2 bases, and 11 bases lay in between. The CDR3 DNA is TGCGCCAGCAGTCAGGGGAGAATTCCCTACAATGAGCAGTTCTTC. The encoded protein is CASSQGRIPYNEQFF.

The chain combines TRBV2 with TRBJ1-2; 9 nucleotides line up with TRBD1. The J segment lost 2 bases and the V segment lost 5 bases, leaving 3 bases of the junction unmatched. This CDR3 has 14 amino acids. CDR1 is SNHLY, CDR2 FYNNEI, per germline. The CDR3 protein is CASSPGTGNYGYTF. DNA of the CDR3: TGTGCCAGCAGTCCCGGGACAGGGAACTATGGCTACACCTTC.

V gene TRBV6-5 combines with J gene TRBJ2-7; tentatively, D is TRBD1 (5 bases). The CDR3 is 13 residues long. Germline V gene data show CDR1 as MNHEY and CDR2 as SVGAGI. Trimming left V 5 bases short and J 2 bases short, with 10 bases between. As DNA, the CDR3 is TGTGCCAGCAGTACGGACACTCCCTACGAGCAGTACTTC. It encodes CASSTDTPYEQYF.